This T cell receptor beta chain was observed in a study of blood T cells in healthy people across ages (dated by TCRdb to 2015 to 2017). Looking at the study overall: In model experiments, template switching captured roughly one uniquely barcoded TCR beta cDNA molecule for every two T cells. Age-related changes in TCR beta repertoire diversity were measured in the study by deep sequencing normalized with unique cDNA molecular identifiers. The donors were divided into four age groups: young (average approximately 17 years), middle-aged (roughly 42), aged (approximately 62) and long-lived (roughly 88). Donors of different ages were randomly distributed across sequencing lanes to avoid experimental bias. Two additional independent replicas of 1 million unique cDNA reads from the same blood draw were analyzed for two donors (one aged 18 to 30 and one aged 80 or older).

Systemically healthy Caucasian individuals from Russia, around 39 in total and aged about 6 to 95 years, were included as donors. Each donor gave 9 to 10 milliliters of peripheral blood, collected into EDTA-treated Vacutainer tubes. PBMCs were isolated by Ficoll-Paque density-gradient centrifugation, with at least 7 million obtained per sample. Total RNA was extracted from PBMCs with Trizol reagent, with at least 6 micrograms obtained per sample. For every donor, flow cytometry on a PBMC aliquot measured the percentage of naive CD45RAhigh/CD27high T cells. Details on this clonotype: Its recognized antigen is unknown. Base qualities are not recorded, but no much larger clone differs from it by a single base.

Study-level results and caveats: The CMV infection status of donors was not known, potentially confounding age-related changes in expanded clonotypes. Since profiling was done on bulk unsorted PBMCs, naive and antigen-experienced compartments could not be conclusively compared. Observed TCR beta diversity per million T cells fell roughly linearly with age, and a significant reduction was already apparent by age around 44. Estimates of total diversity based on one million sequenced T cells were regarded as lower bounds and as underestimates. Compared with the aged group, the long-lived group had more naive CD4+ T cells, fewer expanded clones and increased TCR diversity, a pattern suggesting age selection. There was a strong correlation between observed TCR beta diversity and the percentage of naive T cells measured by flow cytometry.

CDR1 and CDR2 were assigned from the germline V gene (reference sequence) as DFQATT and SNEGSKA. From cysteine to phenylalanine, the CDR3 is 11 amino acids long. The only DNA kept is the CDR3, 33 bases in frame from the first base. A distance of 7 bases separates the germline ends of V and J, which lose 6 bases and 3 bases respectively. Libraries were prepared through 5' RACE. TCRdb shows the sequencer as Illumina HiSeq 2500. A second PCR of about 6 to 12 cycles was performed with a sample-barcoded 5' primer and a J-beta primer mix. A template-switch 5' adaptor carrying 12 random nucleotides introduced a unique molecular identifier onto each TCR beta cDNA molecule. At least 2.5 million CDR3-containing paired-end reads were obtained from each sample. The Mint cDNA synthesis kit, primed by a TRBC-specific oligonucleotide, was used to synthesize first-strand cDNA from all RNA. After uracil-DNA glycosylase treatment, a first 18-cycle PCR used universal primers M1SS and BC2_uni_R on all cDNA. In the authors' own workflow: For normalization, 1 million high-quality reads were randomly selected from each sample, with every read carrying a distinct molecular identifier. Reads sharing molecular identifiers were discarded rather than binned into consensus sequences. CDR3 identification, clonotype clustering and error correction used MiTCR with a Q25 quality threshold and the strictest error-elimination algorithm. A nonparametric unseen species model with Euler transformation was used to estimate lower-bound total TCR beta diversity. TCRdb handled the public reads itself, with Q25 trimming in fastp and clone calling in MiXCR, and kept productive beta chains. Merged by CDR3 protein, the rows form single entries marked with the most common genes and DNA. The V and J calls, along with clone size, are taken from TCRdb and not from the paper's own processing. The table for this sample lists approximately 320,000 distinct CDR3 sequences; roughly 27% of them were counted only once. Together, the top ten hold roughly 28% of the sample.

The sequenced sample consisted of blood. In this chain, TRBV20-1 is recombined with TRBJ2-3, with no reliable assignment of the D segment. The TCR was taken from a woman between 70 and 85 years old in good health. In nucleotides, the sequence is TGCAGTGCCCTCTTTACAGATACGCAGTATTTT. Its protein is CSALFTDTQYF.